Each of the 8 T cell receptor beta chains below was sequenced from the same sample in a study of TIL therapy for anti-PD-1-resistant metastatic lung cancer. Described time point: pre-treatment sample, taken before nivolumab and TIL therapy. Sequencing used immunoSEQ v3. Data came from immunoSEQ multiplex PCR; TCRdb stores just in-frame clones and leaves some out. The sample holds approximately 47,000 clones, 80% to 90% seen once. The source was blood, collected at baseline. The receptors derive from a person aged 25 to 80 with non-small cell lung cancer.

The rearrangement uses TRBV7-9 and TRBJ2-3; 10 nucleotides agree with TRBD2. The CDR3 length is 18 residues. Germline CDR1 and CDR2: SEHNR and FQNEAQ (reference sequence). V was clipped by 5 bases and J by 0 bases; unmatched bases: 11. The CDR3 DNA follows: TGTGCCAGCAGCCATTCAGCGGGGGGGCCGACTAGCACAGATACGCAGTATTTT. Translated: CASSHSAGGPTSTDTQYF.

The V gene is TRBV2, the J gene TRBJ2-4; 7 nucleotides agree with TRBD2. The germline V gene has CDR1 SNHLY and CDR2 FYNNEI. The ends lost 6 bases at V and 4 bases at J; junction bases unmatched: 12. The CDR3 has 16 amino acids. This CDR3 is CASSPGRGDQKNIQYF. The CDR3 DNA reads as TGTGCCAGCAGCCCGGGACGGGGGGACCAGAAAAACATTCAGTACTTC.

The chain joins TRBV28 to TRBJ2-7; 7 positions agree with TRBD1. J was trimmed by 7 bases and V by 9 bases; bases with no gene match: 6. The germline CDR1 and CDR2 sequences are MDHEN and SYDVKM. The CDR3 extends over 11 amino acids. For the CDR3, the DNA is TGTGCCAGTGACAGGGTCGGGGAGCAGTACTTC. Translated, it gives CASDRVGEQYF.

The table lists this clone with a few counts. V and J are TRBV11-2 and TRBJ2-2; D not certain. The CDR3 totals 14 residues. The V and J ends lost 0 bases and 3 bases respectively, with 5 bases between them. Germline lookup yields CDR1 SGHAT and CDR2 FQNNGV. In nucleotides, the CDR3 is TGTGCCAGCAGCTTAGATGTGGACACCGGGGAGCTGTTTTTT. Residues: CASSLDVDTGELFF.

V usage is TRBV5-1 and J usage is TRBJ2-7, with 8 bases matching TRBD2. V lost 4 bases, J lost 4 bases, and 7 bases stayed unmatched. The germline V gene has CDR1 SGHRS and CDR2 YFSETQ. CDR3 length: 14 residues. The CDR3 sequence is CASSPEIAGYEQYF. CDR3 sequence (DNA): TGCGCCAGCAGCCCTGAGATAGCGGGGTACGAGCAGTACTTC.

V is TRBV19 and J is TRBJ2-4, with TRBD2 as a possible D gene (7 bases). CDR1 and CDR2 (germline): LNHDA, SQIVND (reference sequence). Deletions cut 6 bases from V and 7 bases from J, with 16 bases between. This CDR3 spans 14 amino acids. The CDR3 loop reads CASRSGGMANIQYF. The DNA for the CDR3 is TGTGCCAGTAGGTCGGGGGGCATGGCGAACATTCAGTACTTC.

The chain is built from TRBV28 and TRBJ2-7; the D is unclear. The ends were cut back, 8 bases at V and 3 bases at J, with 14 bases in the middle. The germline V gene encodes CDR1 MDHEN and CDR2 SYDVKM. CDR3 length: 13 residues. The CDR3 is CASRPPGVYEQYF. The CDR3 nucleotides read TGTGCCAGCCGACCCCCCGGCGTCTACGAGCAGTACTTC.

The chain links TRBV29-1 to TRBJ2-5; 7 bases map to TRBD2. This CDR3 has 12 residues. Trimming at V came to 8 bases and at J to 5 bases, leaving 8 bases not matched to a gene. Germline V gene data show CDR1 as SQVTM and CDR2 as ANQGSEA. The CDR3 loop reads CSPRTSGETQYF. In DNA, the CDR3 is TGCAGCCCACGGACTAGTGGCGAGACCCAGTACTTC.